This T cell receptor (beta chain) derives from a study of blood T cell repertoires in COVID-19 (dated by TCRdb to 2020 to 2022). In the study overall: Samples covering the acute and convalescent phases of COVID-19 were provided by collaborators in the United States, Italy and Spain. Nearly every sample came with metadata listing a de-identified subject ID, COVID-19 status, age in years and sex. Samples came from the ongoing ImmuneRACE study (first 160 participants) plus 1,254 subjects from 6 global collaborators. Where available, HLA class I and class II types were obtained from metadata supplied by the sample provider rather than from assay-based typing. The dataset comprised deeply sampled blood TCRbeta repertoires from subjects exposed to, actively infected with, or recovered from COVID-19. The prospective study material was composed of cDNA or gDNA derived from T cells, B-cell-depleted T cells, or PBMCs. A freely available public database, intended as a resource for researchers studying the immune response to SARS-CoV-2, is where the repertoires were released.

Enrolling through a virtual design, the prospective study's participants ranged in age from roughly 18 to 90 years and lived across 24 United States geographic areas. In the prospective study, cohorts were assigned on the basis of participant-reported clinical history obtained from a screening survey and a study questionnaire. For ImmuneRACE Cohort 3, a participant was defined as recovered based on two consecutive negative NP/OP PCR tests, clearance by a healthcare professional, or resolution of symptoms. In the prospective study, whole blood, serum and a nasopharyngeal or oropharyngeal swab were collected from each participant by mobile phlebotomists. Participants in the prospective study had the option to provide additional blood draws and questionnaires over an approximately 2-month period. Before DNA extraction, prospective study blood samples were shipped either frozen or at room temperature.

The immunoSEQ Assay, a bias-controlled multiplex PCR, was used to amplify TCRbeta CDR3 regions from genomic DNA. As for how the authors treated the data: The number of nucleated cells in each sample was estimated by amplification of reference gene primers within the assay. Sequence reads were collapsed and filtered to measure the absolute abundance of every unique TCRbeta CDR3 rearrangement. Productive Simpson clonality was computed per sample as the square root of Simpson's diversity index over productive rearrangements. This is the immuneACCESS table as TCRdb keeps it, with only in-frame sequences that have V and J called. A part of the clones is gone; compared with another copy, unresolved V genes explain less than half, and the rest is unexplained. That table furnishes V, J and clone size, whereas the DNA furnished D and trimming. The sample contains about 290,000 clones, 89% of them found a single time. The ten most abundant clones make up less than 2% of the sample.

What the research found in general, with its limitations: How much clinical and demographic metadata was included differed by source and by participant, and the metadata was provided uncurated.

To note about this clone: This receptor's antigen is unknown. Within one base of it there is no much larger clone, and no base qualities were kept.

The sample taken for sequencing was PBMCs or T cells enriched from blood (not recorded which). This receptor was taken from a woman aged 40 to 55 who had recovered from COVID-19.

The CDR3 has the sequence CASRTGEGAYEQYF. The bases are TGTGCCAGCAGGACAGGGGAAGGAGCCTACGAGCAGTACTTC. This sequence uses TRBV2 and TRBJ2-7, and 8 junction bases match TRBD1. The germline V end is reduced by 6 bases and the J end by 2 bases; junction bases left unmatched: 6. From cysteine to phenylalanine, the CDR3 is 14 amino acids long. Of the read, only the CDR3 DNA is kept; its 42 bases are in frame from base 1. CDR1 and CDR2, looked up from the germline V gene, are SNHLY and FYNNEI. With the rest looked up from the reference TRBV2 and TRBJ2-7 genes rather than sequenced, the full variable domain is EPEVTQTPSHQVTQMGQEVILRCVPISNHLYFYWYRQILGQKVEFLVSFYNNEISEKSEIFDDQFSVERPDGSNFTLKIRSTKLEDSAMYFCASRTGEGAYEQYFGPGTRLTVT.